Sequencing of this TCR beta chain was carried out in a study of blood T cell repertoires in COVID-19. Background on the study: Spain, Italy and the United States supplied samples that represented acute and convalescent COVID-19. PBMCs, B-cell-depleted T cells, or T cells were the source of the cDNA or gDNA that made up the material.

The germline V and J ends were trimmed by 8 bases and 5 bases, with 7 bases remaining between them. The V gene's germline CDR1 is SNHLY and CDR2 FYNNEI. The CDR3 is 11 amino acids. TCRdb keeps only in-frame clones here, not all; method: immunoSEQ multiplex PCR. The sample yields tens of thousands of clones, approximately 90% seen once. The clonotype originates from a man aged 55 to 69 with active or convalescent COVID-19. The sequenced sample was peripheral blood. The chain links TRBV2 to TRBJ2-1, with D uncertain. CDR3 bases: TGTGCCAGCCTAAGAAACAATGAGCAGTTCTTC. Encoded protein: CASLRNNEQFF. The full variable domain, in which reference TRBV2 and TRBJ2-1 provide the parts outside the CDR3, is EPEVTQTPSHQVTQMGQEVILRCVPISNHLYFYWYRQILGQKVEFLVSFYNNEISEKSEIFDDQFSVERPDGSNFTLKIRSTKLEDSAMYFCASLRNNEQFFGPGTRLTVL.